This T cell receptor beta chain came from a study of blood T cell repertoires in COVID-19. Only in-frame clones appear in the TCRdb table, and some are missing; sequencing was by immunoSEQ multiplex PCR. The sample includes roughly 300,000 clones, roughly 90% seen only once; the top ten take about 2%. Enrolled through a virtual design, the participants were between roughly 18 and 90 years of age and came from about two dozen US areas. Assignment of participants to cohorts was predicated upon participant-reported clinical history. Per germline, CDR1 SGHVS and CDR2 FNYEAQ. Trimming stripped 1 base from V and 1 base from J, with 13 bases between. There are 16 residues in the CDR3.

What was sequenced was PBMCs or T cells enriched from blood (not recorded which). The TCR originated in a woman aged 35 to 49 with acute COVID-19. This sequence joins TRBV7-6 and TRBJ1-1; D remains unclear. DNA of the CDR3: TGTGCCAGCAGCTTAGGGGTTCAGGCCGGGAACACTGAAGCTTTCTTT. Translating it yields CASSLGVQAGNTEAFF.